Described below is a single T cell receptor beta chain sequence and its context. This record belongs to a study of T cell clones after liver transplantation. Study background: TCRbeta sequencing after a pre-transplant mixed lymphocyte reaction identified graft-donor-reactive clones, later tracked in post-transplant blood.

Trimming pared 1 base from V and 5 bases from J, leaving 11 bases between. Germline V gene data show CDR1 as SGHNT and CDR2 as YENEEA. The CDR3 extends over 14 amino acids. Some clones are missing from TCRdb's copy, which holds only in-frame ones; the method was immunoSEQ multiplex PCR. This sample has fewer than 85,000 clones, with 75% to 90% found just once. The source was CD4+ T cells from blood, collected 12 months after liver transplant. The rearrangement links TRBV11-3 to TRBJ2-5; the D gene could be TRBD1 or TRBD2 (5 bases each). This TCR was recovered from a human patient who received a liver transplant. Some T cells here may be from the graft donor. CDR3 amino acids: CASSLGGSGETQYF. As DNA, the CDR3 is TGTGCCAGCAGCTTAGGGGGGTCTGGTGAGACCCAGTACTTC.